The sample holds one count of the clone carrying this T cell receptor (beta chain). The CDR3 consists of 16 residues. Germline-derived CDR1 and CDR2 are MDHEN and SYDVKM. The trim removed 6 bases at V and 4 bases at J, leaving 12 bases unmatched. This record belongs to a study of blood T cell repertoires in COVID-19. Method: immunoSEQ multiplex PCR; TCRdb's copy keeps in-frame clones and lacks some. The table lists about 300,000 clones, 65% to 90% of them singletons, with roughly 4.5% in the top ten. V is TRBV28 and J is TRBJ2-1; 7 bases fit TRBD2. Sequencing was done on a sample of PBMCs or T cells enriched from blood (not recorded which). The sequence derives from a man younger than 45 who had recovered from COVID-19. CDR3 amino acids: CASSVGGGGGYNEQFF. In nucleotides, the CDR3 is TGTGCCAGCAGCGTGGGGGGAGGCGGGGGTTACAATGAGCAGTTCTTC.